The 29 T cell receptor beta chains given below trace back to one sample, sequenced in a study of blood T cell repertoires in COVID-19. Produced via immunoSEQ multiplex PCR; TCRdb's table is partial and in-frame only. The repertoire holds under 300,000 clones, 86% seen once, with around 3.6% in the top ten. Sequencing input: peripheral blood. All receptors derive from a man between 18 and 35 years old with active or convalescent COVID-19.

The CDR3: CASSQGPRTTVSTQYF. CDR3 nucleotides: TGCGCCAGCAGCCAAGGCCCTCGGACTACAGTGAGTACGCAGTATTTT. This chain links TRBV4-1 with TRBJ2-3, with D tentatively TRBD2 (6 bases). V was pared by 1 base and J by 8 bases, with 19 bases between. Per germline, CDR1 MGHRA and CDR2 YSYEKL. The CDR3 spans 16 residues.

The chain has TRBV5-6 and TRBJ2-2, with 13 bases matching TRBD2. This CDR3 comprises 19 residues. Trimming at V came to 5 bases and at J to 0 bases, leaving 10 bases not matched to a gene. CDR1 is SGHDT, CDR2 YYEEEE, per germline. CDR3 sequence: CASRDRLAGGNANTGELFF. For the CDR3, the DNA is TGTGCCAGCAGGGACCGACTAGCGGGAGGCAACGCGAACACCGGGGAGCTGTTTTTT.

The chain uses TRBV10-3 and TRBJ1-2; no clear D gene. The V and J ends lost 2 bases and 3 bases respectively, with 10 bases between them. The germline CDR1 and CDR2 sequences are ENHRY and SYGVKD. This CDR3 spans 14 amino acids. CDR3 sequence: CAISEEEFYYGYTF. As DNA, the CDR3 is TGTGCCATCAGTGAGGAGGAATTCTACTATGGCTACACCTTC.

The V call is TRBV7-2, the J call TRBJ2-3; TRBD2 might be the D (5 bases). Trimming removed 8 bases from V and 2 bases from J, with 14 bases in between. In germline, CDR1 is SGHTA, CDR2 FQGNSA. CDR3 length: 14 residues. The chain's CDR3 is CASCERGTTDTQYF. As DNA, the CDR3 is TGTGCCAGCTGCGAACGGGGTACCACAGATACGCAGTATTTT.

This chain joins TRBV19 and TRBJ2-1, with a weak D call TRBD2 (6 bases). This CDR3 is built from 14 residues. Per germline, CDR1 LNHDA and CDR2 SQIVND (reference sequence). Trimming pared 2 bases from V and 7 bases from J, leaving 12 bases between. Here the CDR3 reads CASSIRESLNEQFF. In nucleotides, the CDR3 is TGTGCCAGTAGTATACGGGAGAGCCTAAATGAGCAGTTCTTC.

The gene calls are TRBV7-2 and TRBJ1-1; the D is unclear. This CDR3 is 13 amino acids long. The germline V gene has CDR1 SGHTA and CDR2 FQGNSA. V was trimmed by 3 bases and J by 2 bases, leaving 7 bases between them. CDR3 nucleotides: TGTGCCAGCAGCTTTGAGGGAAACACTGAAGCTTTCTTT. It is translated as CASSFEGNTEAFF.

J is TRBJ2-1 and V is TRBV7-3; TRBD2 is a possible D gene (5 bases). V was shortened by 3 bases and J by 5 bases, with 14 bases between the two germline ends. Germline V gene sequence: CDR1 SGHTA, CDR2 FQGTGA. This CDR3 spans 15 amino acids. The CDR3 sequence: CASSFGFAEDNEQFF. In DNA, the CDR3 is TGTGCCAGCAGCTTTGGTTTTGCGGAGGACAATGAGCAGTTCTTC.

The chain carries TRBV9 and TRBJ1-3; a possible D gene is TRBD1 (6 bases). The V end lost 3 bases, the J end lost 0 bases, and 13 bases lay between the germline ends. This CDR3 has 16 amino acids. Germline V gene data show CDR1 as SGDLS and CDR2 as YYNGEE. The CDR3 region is CASSALQGLSGNTIYF. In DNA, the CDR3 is TGTGCCAGCAGCGCTTTACAGGGCCTCTCTGGAAACACCATATATTTT.

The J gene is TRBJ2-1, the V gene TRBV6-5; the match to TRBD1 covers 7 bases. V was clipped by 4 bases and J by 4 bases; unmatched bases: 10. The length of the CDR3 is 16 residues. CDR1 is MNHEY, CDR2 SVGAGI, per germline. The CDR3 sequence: CASSFMRDRRYNEQFF. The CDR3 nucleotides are TGTGCCAGCAGTTTTATGAGGGACAGAAGGTACAATGAGCAGTTCTTC.

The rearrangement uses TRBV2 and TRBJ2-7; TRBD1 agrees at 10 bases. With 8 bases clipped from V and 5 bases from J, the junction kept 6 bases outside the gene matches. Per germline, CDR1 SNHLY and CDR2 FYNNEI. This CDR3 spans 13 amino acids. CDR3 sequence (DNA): TGTGCCAGCGGAGACAGGGGGCGGGACGAGCAGTACTTC. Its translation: CASGDRGRDEQYF.

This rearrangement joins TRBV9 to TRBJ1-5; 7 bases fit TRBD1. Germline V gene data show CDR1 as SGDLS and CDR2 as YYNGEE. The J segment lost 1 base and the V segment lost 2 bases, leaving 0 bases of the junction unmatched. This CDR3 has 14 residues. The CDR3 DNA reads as TGTGCCAGCAGCGTGGGACAGAGCAATCAGCCCCAGCATTTT. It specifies CASSVGQSNQPQHF.

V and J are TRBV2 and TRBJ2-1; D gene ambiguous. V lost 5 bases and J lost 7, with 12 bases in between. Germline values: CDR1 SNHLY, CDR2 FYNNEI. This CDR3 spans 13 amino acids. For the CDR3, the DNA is TGTGCCAGCAGTCTTACTCCTAGAAATGAGCAGTTCTTC. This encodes CASSLTPRNEQFF.

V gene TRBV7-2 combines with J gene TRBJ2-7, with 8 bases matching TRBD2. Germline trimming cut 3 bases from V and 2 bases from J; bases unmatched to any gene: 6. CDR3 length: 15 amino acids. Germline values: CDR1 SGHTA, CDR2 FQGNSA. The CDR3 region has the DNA TGTGCCAGCAGCTTCGGAGCGGGGGAGACCTACGAGCAGTACTTC. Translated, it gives CASSFGAGETYEQYF.

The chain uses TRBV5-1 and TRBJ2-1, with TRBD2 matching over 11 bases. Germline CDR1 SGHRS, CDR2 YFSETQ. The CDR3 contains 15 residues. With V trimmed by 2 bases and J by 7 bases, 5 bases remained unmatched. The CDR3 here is CASSLTSGSKNEQFF. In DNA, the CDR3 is TGCGCCAGCAGCTTAACTAGCGGGAGTAAGAATGAGCAGTTCTTC.

This CDR3 is CASSPGTDSYGYTF. For the CDR3, the DNA is TGTGCCAGCAGTCCCGGGACAGACAGCTATGGCTACACCTTC. The chain combines TRBV5-4 with TRBJ1-2; the match to TRBD1 covers 7 bases. Trimming removed 5 bases from V and 4 bases from J; junction bases left unmatched: 8. Germline V lookup: CDR1 SGHNT, CDR2 YYREEE (reference sequence). The CDR3 sequence is 14 residues long.

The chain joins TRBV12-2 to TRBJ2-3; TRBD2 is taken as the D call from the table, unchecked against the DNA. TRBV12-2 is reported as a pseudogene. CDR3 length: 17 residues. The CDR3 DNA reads TGTGCAAGTCGCTTTGAGAGGGTGAGCGGGGGGCCAGATACGCAGTATTTT. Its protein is CASRFERVSGGPDTQYF.

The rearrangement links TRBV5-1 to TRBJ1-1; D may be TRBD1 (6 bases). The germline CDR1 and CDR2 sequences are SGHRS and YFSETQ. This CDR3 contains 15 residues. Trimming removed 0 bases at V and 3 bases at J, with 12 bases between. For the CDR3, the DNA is TGCGCCAGCAGCTTGGGTTCGACAGGAGACACTGAAGCTTTCTTT. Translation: CASSLGSTGDTEAFF. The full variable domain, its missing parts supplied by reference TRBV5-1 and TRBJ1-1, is KAGVTQTPRYLIKTRGQQVTLSCSPISGHRSVSWYQQTPGQGLQFLFEYFSETQRNKGNFPGRFSGRQFSNSRSEMNVSTLELGDSALYLCASSLGSTGDTEAFFGQGTRLTVV.

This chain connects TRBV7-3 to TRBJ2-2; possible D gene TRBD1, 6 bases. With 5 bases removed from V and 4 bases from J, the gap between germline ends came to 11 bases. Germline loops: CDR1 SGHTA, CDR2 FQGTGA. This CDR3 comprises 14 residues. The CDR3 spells CASSPGQSTGELFF. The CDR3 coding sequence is TGTGCCAGCAGCCCCGGACAGTCCACCGGGGAGCTGTTTTTT.

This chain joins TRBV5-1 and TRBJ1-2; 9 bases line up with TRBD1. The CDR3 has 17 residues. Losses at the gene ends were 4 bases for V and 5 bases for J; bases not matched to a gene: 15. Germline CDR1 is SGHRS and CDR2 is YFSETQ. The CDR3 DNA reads TGCGCCAGCAGCCGCACCGGGACAGGGATGAATCGGTATGGCTACACCTTC. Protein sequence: CASSRTGTGMNRYGYTF.

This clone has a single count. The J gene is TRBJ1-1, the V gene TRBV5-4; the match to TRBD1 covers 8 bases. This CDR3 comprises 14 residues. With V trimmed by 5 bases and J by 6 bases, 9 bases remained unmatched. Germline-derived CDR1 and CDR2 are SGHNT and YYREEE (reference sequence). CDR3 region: CASSRRQGLSEAFF. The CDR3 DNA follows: TGTGCCAGCAGTCGAAGACAGGGGTTGTCTGAAGCTTTCTTT.

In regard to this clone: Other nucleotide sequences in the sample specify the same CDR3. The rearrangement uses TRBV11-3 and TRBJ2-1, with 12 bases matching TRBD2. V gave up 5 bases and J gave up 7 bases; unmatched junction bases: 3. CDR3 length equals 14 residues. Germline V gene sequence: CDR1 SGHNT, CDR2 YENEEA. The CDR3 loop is CASSPGLAGNEQFF. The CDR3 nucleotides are TGTGCCAGCAGCCCCGGACTAGCGGGGAATGAGCAGTTCTTC. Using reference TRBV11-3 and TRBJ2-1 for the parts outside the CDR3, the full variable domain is EAGVVQSPRYKIIEKKQPVAFWCNPISGHNTLYWYLQNLGQGPELLIRYENEEAVDDSQLPKDRFSAERLKGVDSTLKIQPAELGDSAVYLCASSPGLAGNEQFFGPGTRLTVL.

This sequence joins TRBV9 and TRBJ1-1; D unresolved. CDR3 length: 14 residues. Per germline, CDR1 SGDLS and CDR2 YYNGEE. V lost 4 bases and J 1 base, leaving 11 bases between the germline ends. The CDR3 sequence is CASSPPRGNTEAFF. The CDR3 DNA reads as TGTGCCAGCAGCCCCCCGCGGGGGAACACTGAAGCTTTCTTT.

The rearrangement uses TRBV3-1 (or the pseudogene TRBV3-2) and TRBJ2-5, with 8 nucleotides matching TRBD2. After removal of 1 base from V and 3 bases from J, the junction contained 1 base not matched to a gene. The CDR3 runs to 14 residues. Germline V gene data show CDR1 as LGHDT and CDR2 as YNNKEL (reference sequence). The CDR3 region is CASSQVSGEETQYF. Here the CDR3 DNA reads TGTGCCAGCAGCCAAGTTAGCGGGGAAGAGACCCAGTACTTC.

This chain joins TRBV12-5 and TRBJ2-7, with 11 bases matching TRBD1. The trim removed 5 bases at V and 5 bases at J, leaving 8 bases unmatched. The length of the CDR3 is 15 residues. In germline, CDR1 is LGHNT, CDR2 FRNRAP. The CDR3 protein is CASGLLPGQGDEQYF. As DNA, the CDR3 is TGTGCTAGTGGTCTTCTCCCGGGACAGGGGGACGAGCAGTACTTC.

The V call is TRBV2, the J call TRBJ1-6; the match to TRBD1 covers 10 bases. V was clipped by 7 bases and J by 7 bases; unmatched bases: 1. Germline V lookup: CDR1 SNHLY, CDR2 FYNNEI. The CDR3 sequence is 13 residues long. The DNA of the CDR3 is TGTGCCAGCAAGGGACAGGGGAATTCACCCCTCCACTTT. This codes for CASKGQGNSPLHF.

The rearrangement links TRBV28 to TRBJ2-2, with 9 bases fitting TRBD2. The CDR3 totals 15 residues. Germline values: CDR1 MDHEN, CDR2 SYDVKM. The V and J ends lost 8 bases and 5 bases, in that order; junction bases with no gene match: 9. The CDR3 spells CASGVAGVGTGELFF. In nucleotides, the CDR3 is TGTGCCAGCGGGGTAGCGGGGGTTGGAACCGGGGAGCTGTTTTTT.

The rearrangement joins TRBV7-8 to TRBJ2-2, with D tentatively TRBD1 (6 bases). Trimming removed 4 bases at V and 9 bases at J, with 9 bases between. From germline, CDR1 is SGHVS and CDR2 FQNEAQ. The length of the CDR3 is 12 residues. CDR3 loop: CASSSQGWELFF. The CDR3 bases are TGTGCCAGCAGCTCTCAGGGGTGGGAGCTGTTTTTT.

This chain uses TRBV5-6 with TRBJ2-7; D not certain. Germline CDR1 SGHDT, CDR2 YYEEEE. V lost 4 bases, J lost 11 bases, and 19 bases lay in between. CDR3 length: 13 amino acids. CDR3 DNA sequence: TGTGCCAGCAGCCACAAGGCCGCTAGTTCGGAGTACTTC. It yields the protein CASSHKAASSEYF.

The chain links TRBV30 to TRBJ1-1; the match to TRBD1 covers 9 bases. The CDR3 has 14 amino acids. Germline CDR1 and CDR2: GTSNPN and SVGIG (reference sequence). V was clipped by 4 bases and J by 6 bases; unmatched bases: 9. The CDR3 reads CAWTTGTGTAEAFF. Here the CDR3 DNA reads TGTGCCTGGACTACAGGGACAGGGACGGCTGAAGCTTTCTTT.